The clone carrying this T cell receptor (beta chain) was picked up one time. Its antigen is still unknown. Per germline, CDR1 MNHEY and CDR2 SVGAGI. The CDR3 sequence is 14 residues long. The ends were cut back, 7 bases at V and 5 bases at J, with 17 bases in the middle. RNA was extracted and reverse transcribed into cDNA as the sequencing template. The table came from immunoSEQ multiplex PCR; TCRdb's copy has only in-frame clones and leaves some out. The sample records around 80,000 clones, roughly 51% being singletons. The data were obtained in a study of CD8+ T cells in alopecia areata. Study-wide findings and caveats: Possibly because of HLA-related factors, TCR sharing was less clear across patients than in mice.

The study team obtained lesional scalp punch biopsies and peripheral blood from alopecia areata patients. Sequencing input: NKG2D-high CD8+ T cells sorted from blood. The TCR originated in a human donor with alopecia areata. The rearrangement joins TRBV6-5 to TRBJ1-2, with D possibly matching TRBD1 (6 bases). CDR3 nucleotide sequence: TGTGCCAGCACCCCAGGGGCGGGGGAATATGGCTACACCTTC. Translating it yields CASTPGAGEYGYTF.